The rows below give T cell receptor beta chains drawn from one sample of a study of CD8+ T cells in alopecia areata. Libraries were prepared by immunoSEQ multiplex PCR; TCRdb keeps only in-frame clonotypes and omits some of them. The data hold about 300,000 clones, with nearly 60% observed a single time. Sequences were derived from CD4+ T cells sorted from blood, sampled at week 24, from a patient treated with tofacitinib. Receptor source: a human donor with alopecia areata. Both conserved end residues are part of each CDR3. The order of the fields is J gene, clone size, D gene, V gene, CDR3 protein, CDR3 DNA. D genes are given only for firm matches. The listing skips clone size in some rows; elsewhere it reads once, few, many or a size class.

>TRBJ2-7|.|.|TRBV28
CASSPNSYDRSSYEQYF
TGTGCCAGCAGCCCTAACTCCTACGACAGGAGCTCCTACGAGCAGTACTTC
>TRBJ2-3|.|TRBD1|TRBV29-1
CSVDGATGADTQYF
TGCAGCGTTGATGGCGCCACAGGGGCAGATACGCAGTATTTT
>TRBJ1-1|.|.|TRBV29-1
CSVGRPMNTEAFF
TGCAGCGTTGGGAGGCCCATGAACACTGAAGCTTTCTTT
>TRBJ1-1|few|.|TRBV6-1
CASSVNSLTEAFF
TGTGCCAGCAGTGTTAACAGTTTGACTGAAGCTTTCTTT
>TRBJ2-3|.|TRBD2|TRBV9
CASGLAGTDTQYF
TGTGCCAGCGGACTAGCGGGCACAGATACGCAGTATTTT
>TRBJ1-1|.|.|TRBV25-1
CASSEYGVMNTEAFF
TGTGCCAGCAGTGAATACGGGGTCATGAACACTGAAGCTTTCTTT
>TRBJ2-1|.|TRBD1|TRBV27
CASSFWDRNNEQFF
TGTGCCAGCAGTTTTTGGGACAGGAACAATGAGCAGTTCTTC
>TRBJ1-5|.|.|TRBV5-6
CASSAGAGNQPQHF
TGTGCCAGCAGCGCTGGCGCAGGGAATCAGCCCCAGCATTTT
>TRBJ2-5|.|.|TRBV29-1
CSVEGGLSPETQYF
TGCAGCGTTGAAGGGGGCCTTAGCCCGGAGACCCAGTACTTC
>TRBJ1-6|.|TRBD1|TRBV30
CAWSKGQGENSPLHF
TGTGCCTGGAGTAAAGGACAGGGGGAAAATTCACCCCTCCACTTT
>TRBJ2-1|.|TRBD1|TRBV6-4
CASSESPGGNEQFF
TGTGCCAGCAGTGAGAGCCCAGGGGGCAATGAGCAGTTCTTC
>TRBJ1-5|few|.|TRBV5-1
CASSLDPTRPPQHF
TGCGCCAGCAGCTTGGACCCGACACGCCCGCCCCAGCATTTT
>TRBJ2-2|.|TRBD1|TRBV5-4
CASSLQGVNTGELFF
TGTGCCAGCAGCTTACAGGGGGTTAACACCGGGGAGCTGTTTTTT
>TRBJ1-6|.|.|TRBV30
CAWSEGEEYPLHF
TGTGCCTGGAGTGAGGGGGAAGAGTACCCCCTCCACTTT